The 30 T cell receptor beta chains below all came from one sample that was sequenced in a study of T cell changes during pregnancy in multiple sclerosis. This table comes from immunoSEQ multiplex PCR, and its TCRdb copy is limited to in-frame clones, with some not included. Among 39,000 or so clones listed, 80% to 95% were seen once. The sample was CD4+ T cells from peripheral blood mononuclear cells, taken after pregnancy. Receptors were obtained from a female donor in good health, enrolled as a control in a pregnancy study.

This clone appeared a few times. The chain joins TRBV4-1 to TRBJ1-6, with TRBD1 identical over 11 bases. Per the germline V gene, CDR1 is MGHRA and CDR2 is YSYEKL. The CDR3 has 17 residues. V shed 4 bases, J shed 7 bases, and the junction held 9 bases outside the gene matches. The CDR3 coding sequence is TGCGCCAGCAGCCCGGACAGGGGGCGATCTGGCAATTCACCCCTCCACTTT. Amino acid sequence: CASSPDRGRSGNSPLHF.

This chain links TRBV5-1 with TRBJ2-7, with 9 bases matching TRBD2. The CDR3 is 15 amino acids. Per germline, CDR1 SGHRS and CDR2 YFSETQ. With V trimmed by 0 bases and J by 0 bases, 1 base remained unmatched. CDR3 residues: CASSLGTSASYEQYF. The CDR3 region has the DNA TGCGCCAGCAGCTTGGGGACTAGCGCCTCCTACGAGCAGTACTTC.

This clone was picked up a small number of times. V gene TRBV30 combines with J gene TRBJ1-4; 8 bases align to TRBD1. The CDR3 sequence is 16 residues long. The ends lost 0 bases at V and 7 bases at J; junction bases unmatched: 10. The V gene's germline CDR1 is GTSNPN and CDR2 SVGIG (reference sequence). CDR3 region: CAWSVQGVVTGEKLFF. For the CDR3, the DNA is TGTGCCTGGAGTGTACAGGGGGTGGTGACGGGTGAAAAACTGTTTTTT.

The chain has TRBV5-4 and TRBJ2-7, with 10 nucleotides matching TRBD2. This CDR3 has 17 residues. CDR1 is SGHNT, CDR2 YYREEE, per germline (reference sequence). V lost 1 base and J lost 2; bases outside the gene matches: 9. The CDR3, as DNA: TGTGCCAGCAGCTTGCGCCTTACTAGCGGGAAAGCCTACGAGCAGTACTTC. Residues: CASSLRLTSGKAYEQYF.

V is TRBV19 and J is TRBJ2-7; 10 nucleotides line up with TRBD2. The germline V gene encodes CDR1 LNHDA and CDR2 SQIVND (reference sequence). Unmatched junction bases numbered 4, after V lost 5 bases and J lost 0 bases. The CDR3 runs to 15 residues. The CDR3 DNA reads as TGTGCCAGTAGTGAACTAGCGGGAAGCTCCTACGAGCAGTACTTC. Protein sequence: CASSELAGSSYEQYF.

This clone is a singleton in its sample. This chain joins TRBV6-5 and TRBJ1-3; the D gene is possibly TRBD1 (5 bases). In germline, CDR1 is MNHEY, CDR2 SVGAGI. CDR3 length equals 16 residues. V was pared by 0 bases and J by 2 bases, with 11 bases between. DNA for the CDR3: TGTGCCAGCAGTTACTCGGGCAGGGTCCCTGGAAACACCATATATTTT. Translation: CASSYSGRVPGNTIYF.

This clone was detected only once. V and J are TRBV25-1 and TRBJ2-1, with no clear D. This CDR3 region has 13 residues. V shed 3 bases and J shed 9 bases, with 12 bases lying between them. The germline V gene encodes CDR1 MGHDK and CDR2 SYGVNS. CDR3 protein: CASSDAPVSEQFF. CDR3 in DNA: TGTGCCAGCAGTGATGCCCCGGTGAGTGAGCAGTTCTTC. Based on the CDR3 plus reference TRBV25-1 and TRBJ2-1, the full variable domain is EADIYQTPRYLVIGTGKKITLECSQTMGHDKMYWYQQDPGMELHLIHYSYGVNSTEKGDLSSESTVSRIRTEHFPLTLESARPSHTSQYLCASSDAPVSEQFFGPGTRLTVL.

CDR3 in DNA: TGTGCCAGCAGCTCTCCTGGACTAGCCACAGATACGCAGTATTTT. Its translation is CASSSPGLATDTQYF. The chain carries TRBV7-8 and TRBJ2-3; 8 bases map to TRBD2. The CDR3 contains 15 residues. J lost 2 bases, V lost 4 bases, and 5 bases had no gene match. Germline V gene lookup returns CDR1 SGHVS and CDR2 FQNEAQ.

CDR3 region: CASSLQTDALYEQYF. CDR3 nucleotides: TGTGCCAGCAGCCTACAGACGGATGCCCTCTACGAGCAGTACTTC. This chain connects TRBV14 to TRBJ2-7, with D unresolved. The CDR3 loop spans 15 amino acids. Germline V gene data show CDR1 as SGHDN and CDR2 as FVKESK. Trimming removed 4 bases at V and 3 bases at J, with 16 bases between.

The chain carries TRBV5-1 and TRBJ1-3; tentative D call: TRBD1 (5 bases). Trimming stripped 0 bases from V and 0 bases from J, with 16 bases between. The CDR3 totals 18 residues. The germline V gene encodes CDR1 SGHRS and CDR2 YFSETQ. In DNA form, the CDR3 reads TGCGCCAGCAGCTTGGCGGCGACAGCTACCCTCTCTGGAAACACCATATATTTT. Protein sequence: CASSLAATATLSGNTIYF.

The chain employs TRBV6-5 and TRBJ2-3, with 8 bases matching TRBD2. Germline CDR1 is MNHEY and CDR2 is SVGAGI. V dropped 0 bases and J dropped 4; count of bases not matched to a gene: 6. There are 16 residues in the CDR3. The CDR3 nucleotides are TGTGCCAGCAGTTACTCGGTGCGGGGGGCAGCAGATACGCAGTATTTT. Translated: CASSYSVRGAADTQYF.

The chain is built from TRBV9 and TRBJ1-2; no definite D call. The germline V and J ends were trimmed by 0 bases and 8 bases, with 14 bases remaining between them. CDR1 and CDR2 from the germline V gene are SGDLS and YYNGEE. The CDR3 extends over 14 amino acids. The CDR3 nucleotides read TGTGCCAGCAGCGTAGTCGCGGCCGGCGGGGGCTACACCTTC. The encoded protein is CASSVVAAGGGYTF.

The chain employs TRBV30 and TRBJ1-1; D not certain. The V end was cut by 3 bases, the J end by 1 base, with 9 bases between. Germline V lookup: CDR1 GTSNPN, CDR2 SVGIG (reference sequence). This CDR3 is built from 13 residues. CDR3 DNA: TGTGCCTGGAGGCTACCCTGGAACACTGAAGCTTTCTTT. Translating gives CAWRLPWNTEAFF.

J is TRBJ2-7 and V is TRBV5-4, with a possible D match to TRBD2 (6 bases). The CDR3 consists of 15 residues. From germline, CDR1 is SGHNT and CDR2 YYREEE (reference sequence). Trimming removed 0 bases from V and 2 bases from J, with 12 bases in between. The CDR3 DNA sequence: TGTGCCAGCAGCTTGGACGGCGGAGGGACCTACGAGCAGTACTTC. Translating gives CASSLDGGGTYEQYF.

This chain links TRBV15 with TRBJ2-3, with D unresolved. Germline V gives CDR1 LNHNV, CDR2 YYDKDF (reference sequence). Trimming stripped 4 bases from V and 1 base from J, with 15 bases between. This CDR3 comprises 16 residues. CDR3 nucleotide sequence: TGTGCCACCAGCATTCAGGCAGGAACAGGCACAGATACGCAGTATTTT. Protein sequence: CATSIQAGTGTDTQYF. The whole variable domain, remainder taken from reference TRBV15 and TRBJ2-3, is DAMVIQNPRYQVTQFGKPVTLSCSQTLNHNVMYWYQQKSSQAPKLLFHYYDKDFNNEADTPDNFQSRRPNTSFCFLDIRSPGLGDTAMYLCATSIQAGTGTDTQYFGPGTRLTVL.

V gene TRBV19 combines with J gene TRBJ1-5; D is undetermined. CDR3 length equals 14 residues. CDR1 LNHDA and CDR2 SQIVND come from the germline V gene (reference sequence). Trimming stripped 1 base from V and 4 bases from J, with 8 bases between. CDR3 DNA: TGTGCCAGTAGTATAGGGTTCGGGAATCAGCCCCAGCATTTT. It translates to CASSIGFGNQPQHF.

The chain is built from TRBV19 and TRBJ2-3; D is uncertain. V was clipped by 4 bases and J by 8 bases, with 10 bases between them. This CDR3 spans 12 amino acids. Looked up from germline, CDR1 is LNHDA and CDR2 is SQIVND (reference sequence). The CDR3 sequence: CASSSGIGTQYF. CDR3 bases: TGTGCCAGTAGTAGCGGAATAGGTACGCAGTATTTT.

The rearrangement links TRBV7-2 to TRBJ2-2, with TRBD2 identical over 7 bases. Germline trimming cut 2 bases from V and 4 bases from J; bases unmatched to any gene: 7. This CDR3 comprises 16 residues. CDR1 is SGHTA and CDR2 is FQGNSA in the germline V gene. The CDR3 DNA reads as TGTGCCAGCAGCTTAACGGCTAGCGGAGGCACCGGGGAGCTGTTTTTT. Translating it yields CASSLTASGGTGELFF.

The chain recombines TRBV19 with TRBJ2-3; possible D gene TRBD2, 5 bases. The germline V gene has CDR1 LNHDA and CDR2 SQIVND (reference sequence). The germline V and J ends were trimmed by 2 bases and 2 bases, with 11 bases remaining between them. This CDR3 comprises 15 residues. CDR3 nucleotide sequence: TGTGCCAGTAGTATAAGCGGCACTGCCACAGATACGCAGTATTTT. Translation: CASSISGTATDTQYF. The variable domain in full, with the rest retrieved from reference TRBV19 and TRBJ2-3, is DGGITQSPKYLFRKEGQNVTLSCEQNLNHDAMYWYRQDPGQGLRLIYYSQIVNDFQKGDIAEGYSVSREKKESFPLTVTSAQKNPTAFYLCASSISGTATDTQYFGPGTRLTVL.

The V gene is TRBV6-5, the J gene TRBJ1-2, with D uncertain. CDR1 MNHEY and CDR2 SVGAGI come from the germline V gene. The CDR3 extends over 12 amino acids. V was pared by 6 bases and J by 6 bases, with 11 bases between. The CDR3 DNA reads TGTGCCAGCAGAACGGGAGCCCATGGCTACACCTTC. This translates into CASRTGAHGYTF.

The chain is built from TRBV13 and TRBJ2-5; 11 nucleotides align to TRBD1. CDR1 and CDR2 from the germline V gene are PRHDT and FYEKMQ (reference sequence). This CDR3 contains 19 residues. V dropped 1 base and J dropped 2; count of bases not matched to a gene: 12. The CDR3 reads CASSLDHRRTGGQQETQYF. The CDR3 bases are TGTGCCAGCAGCTTAGACCACAGAAGGACAGGGGGCCAGCAAGAGACCCAGTACTTC.

This clone was seen more than once but under ten times. J is TRBJ2-2 and V is TRBV18, with no clear D. The CDR3 runs to 12 residues. The germline CDR1 and CDR2 sequences are KGHSH and LQKENI. V was trimmed by 1 base and J by 7 bases, leaving 4 bases between them. In nucleotides, the CDR3 is TGTGCCAGCTCACCACGGCTCGGGGAGCTGTTTTTT. It yields the protein CASSPRLGELFF.

The chain couples TRBV7-2 to TRBJ1-1; TRBD1 agrees at 7 bases. V lost 4 bases and J lost 3; bases outside the gene matches: 11. This CDR3 is built from 16 residues. In germline, CDR1 is SGHTA, CDR2 FQGNSA. The CDR3 DNA is TGTGCCAGCAGCTCACCAAGGGGACAGCCTTACACTGAAGCTTTCTTT. Residues: CASSSPRGQPYTEAFF.

This rearrangement joins TRBV7-2 to TRBJ1-2; 10 positions agree with TRBD1. Germline assignment: CDR1 SGHTA and CDR2 FQGNSA. Trimming took 5 bases from V and 8 from J; bases not matched to a gene: 2. The CDR3 has 12 residues. CDR3 in amino acids: CASSGQGGGYTF. The CDR3 DNA reads TGTGCCAGCAGCGGACAGGGGGGCGGCTACACCTTC.

This chain uses TRBV7-6 with TRBJ2-7, with TRBD1 matching over 9 bases. The CDR3 consists of 15 residues. V dropped 0 bases and J dropped 4; count of bases not matched to a gene: 4. Germline V gene sequence: CDR1 SGHVS, CDR2 FNYEAQ. CDR3 DNA: TGTGCCAGCAGCTTAGCGGGGGACAGGGTTTACGAGCAGTACTTC. Translating it yields CASSLAGDRVYEQYF.

The chain is built from TRBV5-6 and TRBJ2-3; 9 nucleotides line up with TRBD1. The V segment lost 2 bases and the J segment 3 bases; nucleotides outside the gene matches: 1. CDR3 length: 14 residues. Germline loops: CDR1 SGHDT, CDR2 YYEEEE. The CDR3 DNA is TGTGCCAGCAGCTTACAGGGGGCTACAGATACGCAGTATTTT. As protein: CASSLQGATDTQYF.

There are a few counts of this clone. CDR3 DNA sequence: TGTGCCAGCACCTCCATGGGAGCTGGAAACACCATATATTTT. This sequence encodes CASTSMGAGNTIYF. The chain uses TRBV7-8 and TRBJ1-3; D remains unclear. Germline V lookup: CDR1 SGHVS, CDR2 FQNEAQ. V gave up 7 bases and J gave up 2 bases, with 12 bases separating them. The CDR3 contains 14 residues.

Only a few counts were recorded for this clone. The J gene is TRBJ1-4, the V gene TRBV4-1; maybe TRBD1 (6 bases). Trimming took off 1 base at V and 0 bases at J, with 6 bases between the two ends. CDR1 and CDR2 from the germline V gene are MGHRA and YSYEKL. The CDR3 contains 15 residues. The CDR3 bases are TGCGCCAGCAGCCAAGGGACAGCAACTAATGAAAAACTGTTTTTT. Protein product: CASSQGTATNEKLFF.

The chain couples TRBV6-5 to TRBJ1-2; possibly TRBD1 for D (5 bases). There are 13 residues in the CDR3. V was shortened by 6 bases and J by 0 bases, with 8 bases between the two germline ends. Germline CDR1 is MNHEY and CDR2 is SVGAGI. This chain's CDR3 is CASRQVPNYGYTF. The CDR3 DNA is TGTGCCAGCAGACAGGTTCCTAACTATGGCTACACCTTC.

The chain uses TRBV7-2 and TRBJ2-1, with a tentative D call TRBD1 (6 bases). Germline CDR1 and CDR2: SGHTA and FQGNSA. The CDR3 is made up of 12 amino acids. Trimming cost V 3 bases and J 9 bases, with 9 bases left between them. CDR3 bases: TGTGCCAGCAGCTTGGAACAGGGTGAGCAGTTCTTC. Its translation: CASSLEQGEQFF.